The entry below gives a single T cell receptor beta chain sequence along with its context. The data were taken from a study of blood T cell repertoires in COVID-19. Overall study: The cDNA or gDNA used as material had been derived from T cells, B-cell-depleted T cells, or PBMCs.

As handled by the study authors: Estimated nucleated cell counts came from reference gene primer amplification. Assay used: immunoSEQ multiplex PCR; TCRdb lists only in-frame clones, some missing. V and J calls and clone size follow that table, whereas D and trimming were derived from the DNA. The table has 98,000 or so clones, just over 85% seen once. Sequencing input: peripheral blood. The TCR sequence derives from a woman in her fifties or sixties in a cohort sampled during active or convalescent COVID-19.

CDR3 amino acids: CASSQETGNHAPLHF. For the CDR3, the DNA is TGTGCCAGCAGCCAAGAGACAGGGAATCATGCACCCCTCCACTTT. The V call is TRBV4-2, the J call TRBJ1-6; 7 bases map to TRBD1. Looked up from germline, CDR1 is LGHNA and CDR2 is YNFKEQ. This CDR3 has 15 amino acids. Trimming removed 0 bases from V and 11 bases from J; junction bases left unmatched: 7.